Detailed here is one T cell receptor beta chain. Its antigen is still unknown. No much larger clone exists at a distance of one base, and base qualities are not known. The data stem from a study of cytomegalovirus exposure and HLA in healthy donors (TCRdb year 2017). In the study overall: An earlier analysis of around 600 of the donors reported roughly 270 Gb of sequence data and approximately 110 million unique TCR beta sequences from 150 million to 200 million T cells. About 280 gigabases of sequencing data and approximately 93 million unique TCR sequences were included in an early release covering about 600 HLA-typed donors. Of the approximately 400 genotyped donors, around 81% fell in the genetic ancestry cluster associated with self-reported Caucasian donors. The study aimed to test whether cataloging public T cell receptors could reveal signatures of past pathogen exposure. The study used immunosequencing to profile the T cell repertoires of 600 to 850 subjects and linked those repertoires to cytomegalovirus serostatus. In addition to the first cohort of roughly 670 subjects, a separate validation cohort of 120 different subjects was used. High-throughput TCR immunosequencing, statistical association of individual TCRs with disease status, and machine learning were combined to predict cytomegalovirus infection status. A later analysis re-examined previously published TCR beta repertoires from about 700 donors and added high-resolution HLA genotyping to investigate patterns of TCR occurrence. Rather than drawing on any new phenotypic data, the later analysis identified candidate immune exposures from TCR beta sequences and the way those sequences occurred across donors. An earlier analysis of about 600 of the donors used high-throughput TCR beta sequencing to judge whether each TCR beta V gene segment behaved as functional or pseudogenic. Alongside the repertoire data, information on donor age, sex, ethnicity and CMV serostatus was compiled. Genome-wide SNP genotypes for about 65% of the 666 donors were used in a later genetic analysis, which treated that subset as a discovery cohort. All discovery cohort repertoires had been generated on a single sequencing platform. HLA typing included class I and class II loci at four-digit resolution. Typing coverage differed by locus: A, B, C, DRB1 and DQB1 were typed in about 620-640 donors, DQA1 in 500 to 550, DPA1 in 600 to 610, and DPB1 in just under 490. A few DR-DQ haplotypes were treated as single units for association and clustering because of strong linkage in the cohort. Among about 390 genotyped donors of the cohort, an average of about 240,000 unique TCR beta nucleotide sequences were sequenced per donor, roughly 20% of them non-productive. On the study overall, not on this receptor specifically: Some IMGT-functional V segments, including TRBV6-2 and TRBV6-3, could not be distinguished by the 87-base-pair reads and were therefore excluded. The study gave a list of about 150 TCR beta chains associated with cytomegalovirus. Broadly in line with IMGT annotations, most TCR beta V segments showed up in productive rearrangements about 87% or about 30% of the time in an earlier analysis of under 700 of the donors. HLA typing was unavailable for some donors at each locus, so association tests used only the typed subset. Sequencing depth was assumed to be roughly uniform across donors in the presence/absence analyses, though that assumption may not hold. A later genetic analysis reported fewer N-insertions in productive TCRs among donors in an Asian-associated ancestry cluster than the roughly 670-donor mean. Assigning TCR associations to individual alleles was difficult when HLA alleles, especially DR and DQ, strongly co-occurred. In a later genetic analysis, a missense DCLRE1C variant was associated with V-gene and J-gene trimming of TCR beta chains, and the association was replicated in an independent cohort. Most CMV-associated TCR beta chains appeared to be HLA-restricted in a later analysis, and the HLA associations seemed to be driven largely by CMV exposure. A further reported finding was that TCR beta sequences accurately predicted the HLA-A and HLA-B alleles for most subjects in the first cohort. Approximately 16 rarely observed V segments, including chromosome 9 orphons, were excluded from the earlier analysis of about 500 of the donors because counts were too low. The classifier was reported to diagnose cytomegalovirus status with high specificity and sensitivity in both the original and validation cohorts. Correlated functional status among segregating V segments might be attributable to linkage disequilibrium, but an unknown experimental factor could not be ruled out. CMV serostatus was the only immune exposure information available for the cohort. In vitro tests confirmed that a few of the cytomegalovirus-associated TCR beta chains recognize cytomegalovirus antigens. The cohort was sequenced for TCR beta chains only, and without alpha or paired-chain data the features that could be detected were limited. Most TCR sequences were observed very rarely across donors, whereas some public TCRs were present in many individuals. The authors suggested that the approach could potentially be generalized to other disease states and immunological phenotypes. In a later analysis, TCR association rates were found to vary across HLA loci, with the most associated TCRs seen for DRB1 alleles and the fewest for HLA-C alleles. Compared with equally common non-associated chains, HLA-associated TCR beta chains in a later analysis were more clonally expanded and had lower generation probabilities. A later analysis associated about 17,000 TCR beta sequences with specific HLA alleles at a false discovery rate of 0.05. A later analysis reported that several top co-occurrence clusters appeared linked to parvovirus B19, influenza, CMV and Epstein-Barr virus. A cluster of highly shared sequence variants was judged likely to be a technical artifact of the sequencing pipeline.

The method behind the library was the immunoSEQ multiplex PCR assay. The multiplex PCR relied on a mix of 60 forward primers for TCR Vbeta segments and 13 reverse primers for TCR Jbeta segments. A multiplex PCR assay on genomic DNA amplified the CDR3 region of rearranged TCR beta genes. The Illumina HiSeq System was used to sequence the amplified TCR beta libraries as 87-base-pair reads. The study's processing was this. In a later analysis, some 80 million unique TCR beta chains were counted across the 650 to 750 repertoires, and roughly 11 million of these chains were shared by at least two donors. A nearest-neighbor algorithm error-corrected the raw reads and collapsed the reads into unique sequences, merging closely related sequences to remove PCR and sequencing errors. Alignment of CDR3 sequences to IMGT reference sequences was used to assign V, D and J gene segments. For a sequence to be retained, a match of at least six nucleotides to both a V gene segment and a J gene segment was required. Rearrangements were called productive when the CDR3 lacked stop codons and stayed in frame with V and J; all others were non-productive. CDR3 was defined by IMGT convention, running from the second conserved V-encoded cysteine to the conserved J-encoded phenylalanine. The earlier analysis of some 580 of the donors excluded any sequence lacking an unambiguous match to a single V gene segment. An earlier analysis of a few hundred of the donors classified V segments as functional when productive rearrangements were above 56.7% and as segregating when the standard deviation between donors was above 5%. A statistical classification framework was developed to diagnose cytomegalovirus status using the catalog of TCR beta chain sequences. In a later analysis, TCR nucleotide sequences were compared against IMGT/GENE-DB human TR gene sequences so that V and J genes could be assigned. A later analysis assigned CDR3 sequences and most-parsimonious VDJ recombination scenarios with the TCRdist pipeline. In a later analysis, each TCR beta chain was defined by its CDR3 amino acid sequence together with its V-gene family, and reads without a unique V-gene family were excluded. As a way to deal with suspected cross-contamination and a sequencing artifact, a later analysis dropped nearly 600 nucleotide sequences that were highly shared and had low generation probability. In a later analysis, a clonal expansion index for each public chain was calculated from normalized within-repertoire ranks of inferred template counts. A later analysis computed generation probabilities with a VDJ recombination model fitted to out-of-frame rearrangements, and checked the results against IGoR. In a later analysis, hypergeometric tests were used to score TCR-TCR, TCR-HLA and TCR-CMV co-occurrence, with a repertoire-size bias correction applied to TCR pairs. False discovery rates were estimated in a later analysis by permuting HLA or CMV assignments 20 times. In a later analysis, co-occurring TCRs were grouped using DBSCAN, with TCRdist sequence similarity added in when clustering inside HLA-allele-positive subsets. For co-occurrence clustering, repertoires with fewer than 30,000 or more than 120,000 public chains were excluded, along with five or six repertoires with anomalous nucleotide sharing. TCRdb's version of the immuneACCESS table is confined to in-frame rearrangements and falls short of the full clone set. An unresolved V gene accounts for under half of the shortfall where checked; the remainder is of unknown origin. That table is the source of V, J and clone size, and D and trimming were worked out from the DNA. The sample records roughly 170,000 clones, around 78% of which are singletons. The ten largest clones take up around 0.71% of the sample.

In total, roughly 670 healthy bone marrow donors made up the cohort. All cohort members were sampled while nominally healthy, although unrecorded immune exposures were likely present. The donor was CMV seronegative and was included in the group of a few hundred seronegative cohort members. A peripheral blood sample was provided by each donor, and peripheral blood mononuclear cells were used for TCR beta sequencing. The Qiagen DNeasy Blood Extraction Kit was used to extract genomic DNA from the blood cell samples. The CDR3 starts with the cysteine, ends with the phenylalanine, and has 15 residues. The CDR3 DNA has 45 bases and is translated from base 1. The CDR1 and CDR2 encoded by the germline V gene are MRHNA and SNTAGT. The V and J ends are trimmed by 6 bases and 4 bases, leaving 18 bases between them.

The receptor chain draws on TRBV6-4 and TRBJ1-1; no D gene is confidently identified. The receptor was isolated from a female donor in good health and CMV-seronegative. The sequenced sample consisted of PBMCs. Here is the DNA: TGTGCCAGCAGGATGTCCCCAACGGGGTTCACTGAAGCTTTCTTT. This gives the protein CASRMSPTGFTEAFF.